Each of the 9 T cell receptor beta chains below was sequenced from the same sample in a study of identical twins. TCRdb re-called the 5' RACE reads with MiXCR, one entry per CDR3 protein. Found here are roughly 1,500,000 distinct CDR3 sequences, under 35% of them singletons; the top ten hold about 0.25%. Sequencing used cord blood. Receptor source: a newborn girl in good health.

V is TRBV29-1 and J is TRBJ2-2; TRBD1 aligns across 10 bases. The CDR3 contains 14 residues. The germline gives CDR1 SQVTM, CDR2 ANQGSEA. V trimming: 5 bases; J trimming: 3 bases; junction bases outside the gene matches: 3. CDR3 amino acids: CSVRQGADTGELFF. The CDR3 DNA is TGCAGCGTTCGACAGGGGGCGGACACCGGGGAGCTGTTTTTT.

This clonotype turned up a few times. The gene calls are TRBV2 and TRBJ2-1; D call uncertain. The germline CDR1 and CDR2 sequences are SNHLY and FYNNEI. Trimming left V 7 bases short and J 13 bases short, with 20 bases between. This CDR3 spans 13 amino acids. DNA of the CDR3: TGTGCCAGCACGGGCAGCTTCCGAGCTATACAGTTCTTC. It yields the protein CASTGSFRAIQFF.

In its sample, this clonotype was seen many times. CDR3: CATRAVQGRPYEQYF. In DNA form, the CDR3 reads TGTGCCACCAGAGCGGTTCAGGGAAGGCCCTACGAGCAGTACTTC. The V gene is TRBV6-6, the J gene TRBJ2-7; perhaps D is TRBD1 or TRBD2 (5 bases each). Trimming left V 10 bases short and J 2 bases short, with 21 bases between. CDR1 is MNHNY, CDR2 SVGAGI, per germline (reference sequence). The CDR3 covers 15 residues.

This clonotype was detected ten times or more. The chain has TRBV25-1 and TRBJ2-1, with 7 bases aligning to TRBD2. Germline CDR1 reads MGHDK; CDR2 reads SYGVNS. This CDR3 spans 15 amino acids. The ends lost 6 bases at V and 1 base at J; junction bases unmatched: 6. The CDR3 nucleotides are TGTGCCAGCAGCCCTAGCGGACTTTCCTACAATGAGCAGTTCTTC. Protein product: CASSPSGLSYNEQFF.

This clonotype has only a few counts. V usage is TRBV4-1 and J usage is TRBJ1-4; a possible D gene is TRBD1 (5 bases). The CDR3 length is 19 residues. CDR1 MGHRA and CDR2 YSYEKL come from the germline V gene. V was shortened by 2 bases and J by 4 bases, with 23 bases between the two germline ends. The CDR3 here is CASSQKPWLLGTVNEKLFF. In DNA form, the CDR3 reads TGCGCCAGCAGCCAAAAGCCCTGGCTGCTCGGGACGGTTAATGAAAAACTGTTTTTT.

As regards this clonotype: Given a much more abundant clone one base away, this may be a read error. This chain connects TRBV20-1 to TRBJ2-1; 12 bases agree with TRBD2. This CDR3 is built from 15 residues. The V segment lost 5 bases and the J segment 4 bases; nucleotides outside the gene matches: 6. Germline V lookup: CDR1 DFQATT, CDR2 SNEGSKA (reference sequence). The CDR3 loop is CSAQRLAGEYNEQFF. The CDR3 coding sequence is TGCAGTGCTCAGAGACTAGCGGGAGAATACAATGAGCAGTTCTTC.

The CDR3 region has the DNA TGCAGTGCTGACAACAATGAGCAGTTCTTC. Translation: CSADNNEQFF. The rearrangement joins TRBV20-1 to TRBJ2-1; no clear D gene. V dropped 5 bases and J dropped 5 bases, with 4 bases sitting between them. Germline V gives CDR1 DFQATT, CDR2 SNEGSKA (reference sequence). There are 10 residues in the CDR3.

The chain recombines TRBV20-1 with TRBJ2-7; 9 bases are a match to TRBD2. Unmatched junction bases numbered 5, after V lost 2 bases and J lost 0 bases. CDR1 and CDR2 from the germline V gene are DFQATT and SNEGSKA (reference sequence). The CDR3 runs to 15 residues. The chain's CDR3 is CSARIAGVDSYEQYF. The CDR3 DNA reads as TGCAGTGCTAGAATAGCGGGGGTGGACTCCTACGAGCAGTACTTC.

V is TRBV2 and J is TRBJ1-5; 8 nucleotides line up with TRBD1. V lost 4 bases to trimming and J lost 3 bases; unmatched junction nucleotides: 8. From germline, CDR1 is SNHLY and CDR2 FYNNEI. The CDR3 covers 16 residues. CDR3 region: CASSVDRVKVNQPQHF. CDR3 nucleotide sequence: TGTGCCAGCAGTGTGGACAGGGTCAAAGTCAATCAGCCCCAGCATTTT.